This record covers a single T cell receptor (beta chain). Its antigen is currently not known. The sample was run on a NextSeq 550. A Human TCR Profiling Kit was used to prepare UMI-labeled 5' RACE TCRbeta libraries. Every TCRbeta library was prepared in parallel with an identical number of PCR cycles. In the paper's pipeline: Each TCRbeta library contained between about 2,900 and 20,000 functional CDR3beta clonotypes. MIGEC 1.2.9 was used for UMI extraction and consensus assembly, with at least three reads per UMI being required. In-frame CDR3beta repertoires were extracted with MiXCR 3.0.3. Each sample was downsampled to 42,000 randomly selected UMIs before diversity metrics were computed in VDJtools 1.2.1. For the top 3,000 clones of each sample pair, the repertoire overlap metrics D, R and F2 were calculated in VDJtools. Each entry corresponds to one CDR3 protein sequence from reads that TCRdb reprocessed, and DNA is not given. TCRdb, rather than the study authors, made the V and J calls. The table for this sample lists about 17,000 distinct CDR3 sequences. The leading ten clones occupy about 5.6% of the sample.

CCR7+ PD-1- TIGIT- cells were classified as stem-like memory CD8+ T cells (TSTEM). Peripheral blood mononuclear cells were isolated from healthy donor buffy coats by density gradient separation. The study enriched total CD8+ T cells through negative magnetic separation using EasySep or MojoSort CD8+ T cell isolation kits. An RNeasy Mini Kit was used to extract total RNA from duplicate vials of some 150,000 sorted CD8+ T cells per subset. PBMCs were used either fresh or after cryopreservation in fetal bovine serum containing around 10% DMSO. Fluorescence-activated cell sorting on a FACSAria III was used to sort CD8+ T cell subsets to purity. In the germline V gene, CDR1 corresponds to MNHEY and CDR2 to SVGEGT. Including cysteine and phenylalanine, the CDR3 has 13 amino acids. Only the protein is available. This sample was taken from a study of human CD8 memory T cell subsets (dated by TCRdb to about 2020). General notes on the study: To assess how stem-like (TSTEM), progenitor exhausted-like (TPEX) and effector memory CD8+ T cell subsets are clonally related, the TCRbeta repertoires of these three subsets were compared. Six donors each provided TSTEM, TPEX and effector memory subsets, and TCRbeta repertoires were obtained from all six.

The study at large found these results: Sequencing was limited to TCRbeta chains, and the repertoire comparisons were based on about six donors analyzed with paired t-tests and Bonferroni correction. Although both stem-like subsets shared clonotypes with effector memory cells, the overlap between TSTEM and TPEX repertoires was minimal, suggesting distinct antigen spectra for the TSTEM and TPEX subsets. Normalized Shannon-Wiener diversity was similarly high in TSTEM and TPEX subsets, while effector memory subsets were less diverse by comparison. Greater repertoire diversity in TSTEM than in TPEX subsets was suggested by Chao1 estimates, potentially reflecting a broader range of specificities.

The receptor was derived from a human donor in good health. The rearrangement joined TRBV6-2 or TRBV6-3 to TRBJ2-2. Sequencing was carried out using CD8+ stem-like memory T cells (TSCM and TCM) sorted from PBMCs. Interpreted using the paper, the cell subset or site label stands for: stem-like memory CD8 T cells (TSTEM), CCR7+ PD-1- TIGIT-. The CDR3: CASSPTNTGELFF.